Reported below is one T cell receptor beta chain. Its recognized antigen is unknown. The record has no base qualities; no much larger clone is one base away. This sample is part of a study of CD8+CD57+ T cells in acquired aplastic anemia (dated 2018 in TCRdb). In the study overall: A mean of about 3.2 ug of DNA, ranging from about 0.2 to 27.4 ug, was extracted from sorted CD4+ and CD8+ cells. Healthy donor samples averaged about 10 million reads for CD4+ and under 12 million for CD8+ cells. The study at large found these results: Around 30 CD8+ CDR3 sequences were found in both patients and controls but appeared to be highly expressed in patients and within the immunodominant clones of the patients. CD8+ Simpson's diversity did not differ significantly between patients and healthy controls (P=0.060).

TCR beta VDJ combination and CDR3 sequence profiling used genomic DNA as the template. An Illumina HiSeq 2000 was the platform used for TCR repertoire sequencing. Per the authors' processing: Repertoire assessment relied on Simpson's diversity index, CDR3 size and DJ length profiles, and TRBV/TRBJ rearrangement plots. Whichever DNA sequence was most abundant in the deep sequencing data was defined as the immunodominant clone. CDR3 amino acid sequences were screened for sharing across subjects and compared with published repertoires and the VDJdb database. TCRdb trimmed the raw reads at Q25, called clones with MiXCR and kept productive beta chains. Every CDR3 protein is listed once, alongside the most common genes and DNA of its rows. TCRdb's processing, not the authors', yielded these V and J calls. The sample has over 200,000 distinct CDR3 sequences on record, over 60% of them singletons. 25% to 30% of the sample is in the top ten clones.

The germline V gene provides CDR1 MNHEY and CDR2 SVGAGI. V gives up 0 bases and J gives up 5 bases, and the segment between their germline ends measures 6 bases. The CDR3 spans 13 residues, from the cysteine through the phenylalanine. Only the CDR3 portion is preserved as DNA: 39 bases, with reading frame beginning at the first base. In the study, sorted CD4+ and CD8+ blood T cells from patients with severe aplastic anemia and from healthy subjects underwent deep sequencing of TCR repertoires. Ficoll-Paque density gradient centrifugation was used to isolate peripheral blood mononuclear cells. Before DNA extraction, CD4+ and CD8+ T cells were sorted with FACS or magnetic beads.

The sequenced sample was sorted CD4+, CD8+, or CD8+CD57+ T cells (not recorded which) from PBMCs. In this chain, TRBV6-5 is recombined with TRBJ2-3; the D gene is perhaps TRBD1, from 6 matching bases. The sequence came from a human donor in good health. Here the CDR3 is given as CASSYSRGDTQYF. The base sequence is TGTGCCAGCAGTTACTCCAGGGGAGATACGCAGTATTTT.